This T cell receptor (beta chain) was captured by sequencing in a study of blood T cell repertoires in COVID-19. Turning to the study itself: T cells, B-cell-depleted T cells, or PBMCs supplied cDNA or gDNA.

Source study methods: Counts of nucleated cells, estimated from reference gene primer amplification, were obtained. Clones were sequenced by immunoSEQ multiplex PCR, and TCRdb holds only the in-frame ones, with some missing. That table furnishes V, J and clone size, whereas the DNA furnished D and trimming. The data hold roughly 70,000 clones, with roughly four fifths observed a single time. The source is a woman aged 55-69 years with acute or convalescent COVID-19. Sequenced: peripheral blood.

In DNA, the CDR3 is TGTGCCAGCAGCTTAGCAGGGCGGGGCTCTAATTCACCCCTCCACTTT. As protein: CASSLAGRGSNSPLHF. The chain has TRBV7-6 and TRBJ1-6; perhaps TRBD1 as D (5 bases). Germline assignment: CDR1 SGHVS and CDR2 FNYEAQ. The CDR3 consists of 16 residues. The V end lost 0 bases, the J end lost 6 bases, and 12 bases lay between the germline ends.